The clone carrying this T cell receptor (beta chain) was seen a handful of times. Its specificity is not known. This sample was taken from a study of beta chain features in type 1 diabetes. Study-level background: Patients were similar to healthy donors in age and gender (as well as in cell yields).

Germline assignment: CDR1 ENHRY and CDR2 SYGVKD. V lost 3 bases to trimming and J lost 4 bases, with 9 bases between them. The CDR3 has 13 residues. Since all of the isolated RNA was reverse transcribed, expressed TCRB transcripts were what got sequenced. Profiling relied on immunoSEQ multiplex PCR, and the TCRdb table lists in-frame clones only, not all of them. The sample lists over 600,000 clones, 12% occurring once. General study findings and limits: Type 1 diabetes patients showed fewer insertions and more deletions at VDJ junctions. The analysis here could not establish whether HLA type shapes TCRB rearrangement. A closer apparent resemblance between naive, central memory and Treg TCRB repertoires was seen in patients than in healthy donors. TCRB CDR3s from Type 1 diabetes patients were moderately but significantly shorter in all four CD4+ subsets.

The material sequenced was naive CD4+ T cells from blood. The gene calls are TRBV10-3 and TRBJ1-2; a possible D gene is TRBD1 (5 bases). The origin of this receptor is a man aged 25-45 years with type 1 diabetes. The CDR3 DNA follows: TGTGCCATCAGTGACGAGGGACTCTATGGCTACACCTTC. It yields the protein CAISDEGLYGYTF.